This TCR beta chain is from a study of cytomegalovirus exposure and HLA in healthy donors. Study outcomes and limitations: A later analysis reported that several of the most significant clusters appeared to be linked to common viral pathogens, among them Epstein-Barr virus.

Though probably carrying unrecorded immune exposures, donors were nominally healthy at sampling. As concerns this clone: Its antigen remains unknown.

The primer mix had 60 Vbeta and 13 Jbeta primers. Using immunoSEQ multiplex PCR, the repertoire was profiled, and TCRdb retains in-frame clones only, with some absent. The sample holds roughly 160,000 clones, almost 80% seen once. The V gene's germline CDR1 is PRHDT and CDR2 FYEKMQ (reference sequence). The CDR3 loop spans 18 amino acids. V was cut by 0 bases and J by 0 bases, with 15 bases left in between. What was sequenced was PBMCs. The TCR was taken from a woman in her 50s in good health and CMV-seronegative. The chain employs TRBV13 and TRBJ1-5; D is unclear. The CDR3 bases are TGTGCCAGCAGCTTAGGCCGAGGAGTAACCTTTAGCAATCAGCCCCAGCATTTT. This codes for CASSLGRGVTFSNQPQHF.